This T cell receptor (beta chain) comes out of a study of tumor-infiltrating lymphocytes in localized non-small cell lung cancer. About the study: Each patient gave resected tumor and non-adjacent uninvolved lung tissue.

This table comes from immunoSEQ multiplex PCR, and its TCRdb copy is limited to in-frame clones, with some not included. The sample contains approximately 16,000 clones, 45% of which appear only once. The CDR3 length is 15 residues. V lost 6 bases and J lost 4, with 18 bases in between. Germline V gives CDR1 SGHTA, CDR2 FQGNSA. The rearrangement links TRBV7-2 to TRBJ1-1; D might be TRBD1 (6 bases). The origin of this receptor is a human donor with non-small cell lung cancer. The sequencing sample was made of lung tumor tissue. CDR3 in amino acids: CASSKRGGWSTEAFF. For the CDR3, the DNA is TGTGCCAGCAGTAAAAGGGGGGGCTGGAGCACTGAAGCTTTCTTT.